This T cell receptor beta chain was recorded in a study of T cells in Graves' hyperthyroidism and ophthalmopathy. Overall study: Blood from the periphery was taken at initial diagnosis, before any treatment.

Germline-derived CDR1 and CDR2 are MNHEY and SMNVEV (reference sequence). Trimming took off 3 bases at V and 4 bases at J, with 15 bases between the two ends. The CDR3 length is 15 residues. Researchers took RNA transcripts and amplified the TCR beta CDR3 regions from them. The study used the HTBI primer set for a first-round RT-PCR of the TCR CDR3. One entry per CDR3 protein, called by TCRdb with MiXCR from the multiplex PCR reads. Seen here are over 150,000 distinct CDR3 sequences, 17% observed once, and the top ten hold roughly 50%. Specimen: blood. This rearrangement joins TRBV27 to TRBJ1-2; a weak D match, TRBD1 (6 bases). This receptor was identified in a woman in her 50s with Graves' hyperthyroidism. CDR3 in DNA: TGTGCCAGCAGTTTTGGGGGGGCGCAGGGCTATGGCTACACCTTC. Translated: CASSFGGAQGYGYTF.